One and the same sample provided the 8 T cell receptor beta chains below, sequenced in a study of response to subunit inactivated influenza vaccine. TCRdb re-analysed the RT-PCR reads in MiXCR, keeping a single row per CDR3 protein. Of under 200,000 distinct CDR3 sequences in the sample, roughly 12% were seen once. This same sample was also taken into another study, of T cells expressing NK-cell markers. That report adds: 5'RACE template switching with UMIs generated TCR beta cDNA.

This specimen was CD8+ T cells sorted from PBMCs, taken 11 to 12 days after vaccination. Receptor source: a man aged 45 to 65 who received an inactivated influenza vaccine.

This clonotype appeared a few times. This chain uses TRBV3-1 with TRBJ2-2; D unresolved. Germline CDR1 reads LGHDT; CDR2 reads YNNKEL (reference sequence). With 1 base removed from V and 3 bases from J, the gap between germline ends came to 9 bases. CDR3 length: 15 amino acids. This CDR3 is CASSQAGGYTGELFF. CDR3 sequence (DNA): TGTGCCAGCAGCCAAGCCGGCGGATACACCGGGGAGCTGTTTTTT.

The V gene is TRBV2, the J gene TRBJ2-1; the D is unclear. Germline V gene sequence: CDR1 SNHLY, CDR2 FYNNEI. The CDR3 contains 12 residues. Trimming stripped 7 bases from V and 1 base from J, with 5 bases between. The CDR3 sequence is CASIASYNEQFF. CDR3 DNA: TGTGCCAGCATCGCATCCTACAATGAGCAGTTCTTC.

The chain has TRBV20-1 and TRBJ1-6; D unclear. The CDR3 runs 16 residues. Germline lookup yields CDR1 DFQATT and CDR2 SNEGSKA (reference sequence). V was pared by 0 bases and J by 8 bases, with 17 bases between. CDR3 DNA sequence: TGCAGTGCTAGAGATCCTCAGACTGCGTCGGATTCACCCCTCCACTTT. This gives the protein CSARDPQTASDSPLHF.

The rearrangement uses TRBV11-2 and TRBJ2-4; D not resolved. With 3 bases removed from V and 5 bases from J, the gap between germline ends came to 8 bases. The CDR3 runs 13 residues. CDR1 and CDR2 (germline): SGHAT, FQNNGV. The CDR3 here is CASSLSGENIQYF. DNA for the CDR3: TGTGCCAGCAGCTTGTCGGGCGAAAACATTCAGTACTTC.

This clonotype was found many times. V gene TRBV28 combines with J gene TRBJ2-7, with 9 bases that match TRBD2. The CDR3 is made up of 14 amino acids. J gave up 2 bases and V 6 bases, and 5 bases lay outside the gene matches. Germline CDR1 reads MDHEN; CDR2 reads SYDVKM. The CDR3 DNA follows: TGTGCCAGCAGCCTCAGCGGGAGGCCCTACGAGCAGTACTTC. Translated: CASSLSGRPYEQYF.

The CDR3 nucleotides read TGTGCCAGCAGCTTAGGTTGGGGAGCTGAAGCTTTCTTT. This encodes CASSLGWGAEAFF. This chain connects TRBV7-6 to TRBJ1-1, with D unresolved. The CDR3 sequence is 13 residues long. Germline V gene sequence: CDR1 SGHVS, CDR2 FNYEAQ. V dropped 1 base and J dropped 6 bases, with 9 bases sitting between them.

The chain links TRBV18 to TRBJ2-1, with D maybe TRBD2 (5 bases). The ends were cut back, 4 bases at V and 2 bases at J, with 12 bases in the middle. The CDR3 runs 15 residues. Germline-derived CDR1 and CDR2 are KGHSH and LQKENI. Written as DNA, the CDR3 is TGTGCCAGCTCACAGCGGACGGATGCCTACAATGAGCAGTTCTTC. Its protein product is CASSQRTDAYNEQFF.

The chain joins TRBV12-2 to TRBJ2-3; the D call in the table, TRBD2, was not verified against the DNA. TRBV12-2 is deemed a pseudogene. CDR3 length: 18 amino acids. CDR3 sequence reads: CASRLSEAGGQSTDTQYF. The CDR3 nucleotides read TGTGCAAGTCGCTTGTCCGAGGCGGGGGGCCAAAGCACAGATACGCAGTATTTT.